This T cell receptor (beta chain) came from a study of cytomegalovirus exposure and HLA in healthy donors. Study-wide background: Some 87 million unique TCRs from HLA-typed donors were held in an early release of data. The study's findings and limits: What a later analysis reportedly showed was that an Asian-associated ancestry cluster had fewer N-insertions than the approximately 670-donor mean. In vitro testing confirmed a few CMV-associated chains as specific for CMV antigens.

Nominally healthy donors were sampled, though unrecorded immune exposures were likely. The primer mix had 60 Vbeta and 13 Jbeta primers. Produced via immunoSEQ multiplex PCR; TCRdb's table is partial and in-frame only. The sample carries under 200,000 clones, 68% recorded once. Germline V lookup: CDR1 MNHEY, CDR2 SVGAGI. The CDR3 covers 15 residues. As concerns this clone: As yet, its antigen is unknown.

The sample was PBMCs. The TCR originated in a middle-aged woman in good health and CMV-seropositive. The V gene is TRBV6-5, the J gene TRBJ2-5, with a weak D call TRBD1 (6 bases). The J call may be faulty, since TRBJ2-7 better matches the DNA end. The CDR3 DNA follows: TGTGCCAGCAGTCGTTTCCGGGACACTTCCTACGAGCAGTACTTC. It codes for CASSRFRDTSYEQYF.